The rows below give T cell receptor beta chains drawn from one sample of a study of post-analysis software for immune sequencing data. TCRdb passed the PCR reads through MiXCR, listing each CDR3 protein once. The sample carries about 800,000 distinct CDR3 sequences, about 27% recorded once. The sequenced sample was blood. Receptors originate from a girl aged 10-17 years with multiple sclerosis. The CDR3 runs from the conserved cysteine through the conserved F or W. The order of the fields is V gene, J gene, D gene, clone size, CDR3 DNA, CDR3 protein. A D gene is named only where the DNA matches it firmly. Not all rows give a size; the values are once, few, many and, for expanded clones, a class.

V: TRBV6-2/TRBV6-3; J: TRBJ2-6; D: .; size: .; DNA: TGTGCCAGCACCCTGCGGGCCGGCTCTGGGGCCAACGTCCTGACTTTC; CDR3: CASTLRAGSGANVLTF
V: TRBV6-2/TRBV6-3; J: TRBJ1-1; D: .; size: .; DNA: TGTGCCAGCAGTTACGGGCGGAGAAACACTGAAGCTTTCTTT; CDR3: CASSYGRRNTEAFF
V: TRBV27; J: TRBJ2-1; D: .; size: .; DNA: TGTGCCAGCAGTTTATCACAGAGTAGCTACAATGAGCAGTTCTTC; CDR3: CASSLSQSSYNEQFF
V: TRBV10-3; J: TRBJ1-5; D: TRBD1; size: .; DNA: TGTGCCACCGCCAGACAGGGTAGGAATCAGCCCCAGCATTTT; CDR3: CATARQGRNQPQHF
V: TRBV9; J: TRBJ2-7; D: .; size: few; DNA: TGTGCCAGCAGCCCACATGGTAACGCCTACGAGCAGTACTTC; CDR3: CASSPHGNAYEQYF
V: TRBV10-2; J: TRBJ1-2; D: .; size: .; DNA: TGCGCCAGCAGTGAGACCCGGCAGGCTTATGGCTACACCTTC; CDR3: CASSETRQAYGYTF
V: TRBV20-1; J: TRBJ2-5; D: .; size: .; DNA: TGCAGTGCTAGAGTGGAAAAAGCTCAAGAGACCCAGTACTTC; CDR3: CSARVEKAQETQYF
V: TRBV28; J: TRBJ2-3; D: TRBD1; size: .; DNA: TGTGCCAGTCAACAAGACAGGGAAGTCGAAGATACGCAGTATTTT; CDR3: CASQQDREVEDTQYF
V: TRBV5-5; J: TRBJ1-5; D: .; size: .; DNA: TGTGCCAGCAGCTTCGAACCTAGCAGACACAATCAGCCCCAGCATTTT; CDR3: CASSFEPSRHNQPQHF
V: TRBV12-3/TRBV12-4; J: TRBJ1-5; D: TRBD1; size: many; DNA: TGTGCCAGCAGTAAACAGGGGGCAAGCAATCAGCCCCAGCATTTT; CDR3: CASSKQGASNQPQHF
V: TRBV5-5; J: TRBJ2-2; D: .; size: .; DNA: TGTGCCAGCAGCCCTTTAATTAGGGGGAACACCGGGGAGCTGTTTTTT; CDR3: CASSPLIRGNTGELFF
V: TRBV6-1; J: TRBJ1-5; D: .; size: .; DNA: TGTGCCAGCAGGAACAGGGTTCAGGGCAATCAGCCCCAGCATTTT; CDR3: CASRNRVQGNQPQHF
V: TRBV7-6; J: TRBJ1-1; D: .; size: .; DNA: TGTGCCAGCAGCTTAGGTCTCGGTCACACTGAAGCTTTCTTT; CDR3: CASSLGLGHTEAFF
V: TRBV6-6; J: TRBJ1-4; D: .; size: .; DNA: TGTGCCAGCAGTTATAGGGGGGCCCTAGAAAAACTGTTTTTT; CDR3: CASSYRGALEKLFF
V: TRBV7-2; J: TRBJ2-7; D: .; size: many; DNA: TGTGCCAGCAGCTTGGAGGGTGGCACCTACGAGCAGTACTTC; CDR3: CASSLEGGTYEQYF
V: TRBV11-2; J: TRBJ2-2; D: .; size: .; DNA: TGTGCCAGCAGCTTAGACCGCCTTTGGCTGTTTTTT; CDR3: CASSLDRLWLFF
V: TRBV5-5; J: TRBJ2-1; D: TRBD2; size: .; DNA: TGTGCCAGCAGCTTCGGGGGAGGGTTCCAAGAGACCCAGTTCTTC; CDR3: CASSFGGGFQETQFF